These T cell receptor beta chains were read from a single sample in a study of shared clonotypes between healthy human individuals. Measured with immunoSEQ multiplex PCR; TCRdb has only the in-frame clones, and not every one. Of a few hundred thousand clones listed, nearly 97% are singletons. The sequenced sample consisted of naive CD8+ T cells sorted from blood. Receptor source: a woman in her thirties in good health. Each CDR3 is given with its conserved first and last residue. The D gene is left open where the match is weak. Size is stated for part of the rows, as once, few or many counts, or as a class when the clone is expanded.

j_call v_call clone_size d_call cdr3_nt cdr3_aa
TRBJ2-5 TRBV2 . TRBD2 TGTGCCAGCAGTGACCTAGCGGAAGAGACCCAGTACTTC CASSDLAEETQYF
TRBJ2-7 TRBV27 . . TGTGCCAGCAGTTTCGCTGCAGGGGTCTACGAGCAGTACTTC CASSFAAGVYEQYF
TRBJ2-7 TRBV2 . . TGTGCCAGCAGACCCCGAGACGGCTACGAGCAGTACTTC CASRPRDGYEQYF
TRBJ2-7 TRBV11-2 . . TGTGCCAGCAGTTGGACAGGAGCGGGCGAGCAGTACTTC CASSWTGAGEQYF
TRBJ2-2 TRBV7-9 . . TGTGCCAGCGGCACAGCGGGCGGCACCGGGGAGCTGTTTTTT CASGTAGGTGELFF
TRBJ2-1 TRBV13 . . TGTGCCAGCAGCTTAAATATTGGCGGTCTAGTCAATGAGCAGTTCTTC CASSLNIGGLVNEQFF
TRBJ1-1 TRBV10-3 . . TGTGCCATCAGTCCGGGCTTTCGTTCGAACACTGAAGCTTTCTTT CAISPGFRSNTEAFF
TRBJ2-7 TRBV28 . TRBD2 TGTGCCAGCAGTATAATAGCGGGAATGTCCTACGAGCAGTACTTC CASSIIAGMSYEQYF
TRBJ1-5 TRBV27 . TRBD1 TGTGCCAGCAGTCCCGGGACAGTGAGCAATCAGCCCCAGCATTTT CASSPGTVSNQPQHF
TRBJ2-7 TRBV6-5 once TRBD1 TGTGCCAGCAGTACAACAGGGGGCGAGCAGTACTTC CASSTTGGEQYF
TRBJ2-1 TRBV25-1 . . TGTGCCAGCAGTGAGATCGGAGACACTTACAATGAGCAGTTCTTC CASSEIGDTYNEQFF
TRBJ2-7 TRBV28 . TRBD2 TGTGCCAGCAGTCCCCTTAGCGGGAGCCACGAGCAGTACTTC CASSPLSGSHEQYF
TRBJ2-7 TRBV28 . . TGTGCCAGCGGCCCCACCTACGAGCAGTACTTC CASGPTYEQYF
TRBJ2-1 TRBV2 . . TGTGCCAGCAGTGAAGTCCAAGAGCAGTTCTTC CASSEVQEQFF
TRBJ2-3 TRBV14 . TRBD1 TGTGCCAGCAGCCAAGCCGGCCGGGACAGCTCTACAGATACGCAGTATTTT CASSQAGRDSSTDTQYF
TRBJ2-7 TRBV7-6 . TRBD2 TGTGCCAGCAGCGAGTCTACTAGCGGGAGTTACGAGCAGTACTTC CASSESTSGSYEQYF
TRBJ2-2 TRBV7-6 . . TGTGCCAGCAGCTTAGCGCCCGGGGGCGGTGCTGGCGGGGAGCTGTTTTTT CASSLAPGGGAGGELFF
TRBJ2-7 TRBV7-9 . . TGTGCCAGCAGCTTAATGGGTCTAACCGCCTCCGAGCAGTACTTC CASSLMGLTASEQYF
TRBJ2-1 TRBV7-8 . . TGTGCCAGCAGCTTAAGTGGGGGCAACAATGAGCAGTTCTTC CASSLSGGNNEQFF
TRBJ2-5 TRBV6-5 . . TGTGCCAGCCGAACCATAGCGGAGCAAGAGACCCAGTACTTC CASRTIAEQETQYF
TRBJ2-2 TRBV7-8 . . TGTGCCAGCAGCTTAGCGCAACAGGGCACTTGGCTGTTTTTT CASSLAQQGTWLFF
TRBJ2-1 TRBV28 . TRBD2 TGTGCCAGCAGTTTATTGTCTAGCGGGACAGACAATGAGCAGTTCTTC CASSLLSSGTDNEQFF
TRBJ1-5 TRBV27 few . TGTGCCAGCAGTTTGGTACAGGCGAATCAGCCCCAGCATTTT CASSLVQANQPQHF
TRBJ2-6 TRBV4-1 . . TGCGCCAGCAGCCATGTGGACTCTGGGGCCAACGTCCTGACTTTC CASSHVDSGANVLTF
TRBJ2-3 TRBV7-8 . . TGTGCCAGCAGCTCGGACCTAGAACAAGATACGCAGTATTTT CASSSDLEQDTQYF
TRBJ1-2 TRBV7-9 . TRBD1 TGTGCCAGCAGTGGAGGGGGCAACTATGGCTACACCTTC CASSGGGNYGYTF
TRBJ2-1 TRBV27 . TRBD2 TGTGCCAGCAGTTTAAATCCATTTTTGAGGGAGGGCCTTGTTCATGAGCAGTTCTTC CASSLNPFLREGLVHEQFF
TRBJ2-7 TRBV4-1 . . TGCGCCAGCAGCCTAAGTCCGACTTTAATGCGAGACTACGAGCAGTACTTC CASSLSPTLMRDYEQYF
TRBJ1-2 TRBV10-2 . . TGCGCCAGCAGTGGAAAGGGAGGGTATGGCTACACCTTC CASSGKGGYGYTF
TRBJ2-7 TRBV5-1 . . TGCGCCAGCAGCCCTGGAGCAGCGAGCTCCTACGAGCAGTACTTC CASSPGAASSYEQYF
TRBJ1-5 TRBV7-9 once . TGTGCCAGCAGCTTCCAGGGCGTAAATCAGCCCCAGCATTTT CASSFQGVNQPQHF
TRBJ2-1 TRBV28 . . TGTGCCAGCATGATACAGGGAACCTACAATGAGCAGTTCTTC CASMIQGTYNEQFF
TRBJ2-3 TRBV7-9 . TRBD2 TGTGCCAGCAGCTTAATCCCTAGCGGGGCTAGCACAGATACGCAGTATTTT CASSLIPSGASTDTQYF
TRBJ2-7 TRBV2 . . TGTGCCAGCACTCCCCAAGTAAGCTCCTACGAGCAGTACTTC CASTPQVSSYEQYF
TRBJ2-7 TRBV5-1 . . TGCGCCAGCAGCTTGGCTAACGCAGGTCGGTACGAGCAGTACTTC CASSLANAGRYEQYF
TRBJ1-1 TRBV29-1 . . TGCAGCGTTGAAGATATAGCTTCGGGCACTGAAGCTTTCTTT CSVEDIASGTEAFF
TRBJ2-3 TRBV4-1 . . TGCGCCAGCTACCCGGGGGTTCTGGTTGTCACAGATACGCAGTATTTT CASYPGVLVVTDTQYF
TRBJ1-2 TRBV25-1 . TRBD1 TGTGCCAGCAGTCCCGGGACAGGGTTTACCCACACCTTC CASSPGTGFTHTF
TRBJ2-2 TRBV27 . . TGTGCCAGCAGTTCCTATCCGCAGACCGGGGAGCTGTTTTTT CASSSYPQTGELFF
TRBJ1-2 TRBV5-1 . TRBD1 TGCGCCAGCAGCTTCAGGGGGCGCAACTATGGCTACACCTTC CASSFRGRNYGYTF
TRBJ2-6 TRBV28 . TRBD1 TGTGCCAGCAGTACAAAAATCGACAGGGCTGGGGCCAACGTCCTGACTTTC CASSTKIDRAGANVLTF
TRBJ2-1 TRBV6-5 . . TGTGCCAGCAGTCAGGGTTGGGATGAGCAGTTCTTC CASSQGWDEQFF
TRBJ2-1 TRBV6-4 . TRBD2 TGTGCCAGCAGTCGGGGACTAGCGGGGTCTAATGAGCAGTTCTTC CASSRGLAGSNEQFF
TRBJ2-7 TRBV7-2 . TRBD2 TGTGCCAGCAGCTTAGGAGGTGGCGGGAGTTACCACGAGCAGTACTTC CASSLGGGGSYHEQYF
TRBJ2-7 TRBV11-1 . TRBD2 TGTGCCAGCAGCTTCCCTAGCGGTGTGGGGGAGCAGTACTTC CASSFPSGVGEQYF
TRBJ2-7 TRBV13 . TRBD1 TGTGCCAGCAGCTTAACAGGGACAGGGTATGCCTACGAGCAGTACTTC CASSLTGTGYAYEQYF
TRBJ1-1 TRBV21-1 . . TGTGCCAGCAGCAAAGGGGAGAGGGACACTGAAGCTTTCTTT CASSKGERDTEAFF
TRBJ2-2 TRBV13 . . TGTGCCAGCAGCTTAGTCGGCCCACAGAACACCGGGGAGCTGTTTTTT CASSLVGPQNTGELFF
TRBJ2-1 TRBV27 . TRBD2 TGTGCCAGCAGTGCGGGACTAGCGGGAGCGGATGAGCAGTTCTTC CASSAGLAGADEQFF
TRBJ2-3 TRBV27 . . TGTGCCAGCAGTTTATATCAGCCTAGCACAGATACGCAGTATTTT CASSLYQPSTDTQYF
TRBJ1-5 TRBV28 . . TGTGCCAGCAGTTCACCACCCACAATGACCGCAACGAGCAATCAGCCCCAGCATTTT CASSSPPTMTATSNQPQHF
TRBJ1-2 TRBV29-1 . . TGCAGCGTTGGACCTCGAGGTTTTAACTATGGCTACACCTTC CSVGPRGFNYGYTF
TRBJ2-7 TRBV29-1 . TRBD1 TGCAGCGTTGTCGGGACAGGCTACTCCTACGAGCAGTACTTC CSVVGTGYSYEQYF
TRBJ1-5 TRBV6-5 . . TGTGCCAGCAGTTCTGGACAGATCAATCAGCCCCAGCATTTT CASSSGQINQPQHF
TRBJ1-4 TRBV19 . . TGTGCCAGTAGTAGGGCGGGGGAAAAACTGTTTTTT CASSRAGEKLFF